This entry is about one TCR beta chain. Cohorts were determined from participant-reported clinical history. This sample is drawn from a study of blood T cell repertoires in COVID-19. Per the original data handling: Estimation of nucleated cell counts was performed using reference gene primer amplification. The protocol was immunoSEQ multiplex PCR, while the TCRdb copy is restricted to in-frame clones and leaves out a portion. For V, J and clone size, that table is used; D and trimming come from the DNA. Here the sample spans fewer than 300,000 clones, around 90% being singletons. The source is a woman aged 30 to 39 who had recovered from COVID-19. Sequencing was carried out using PBMCs or T cells enriched from blood (not recorded which).

The CDR3 is CASSIDRGDEKLFF. The CDR3 region has the DNA TGCGCCAGCAGCATCGACAGGGGAGACGAAAAACTGTTTTTT. V usage is TRBV5-1 and J usage is TRBJ1-4; TRBD1 matches 8 bases. J was trimmed by 8 bases and V by 4 bases; bases with no gene match: 7. The CDR3 loop spans 14 amino acids. Looked up from germline, CDR1 is SGHRS and CDR2 is YFSETQ.